The 28 T cell receptor beta chains in this list originate from one sample, sequenced in a study of blood T cell repertoires in COVID-19. Only in-frame clones appear in the TCRdb table, and some are missing; sequencing was by immunoSEQ multiplex PCR. In the table there are 100,000 to 150,000 clones, around 86% of which are singletons. The source material was peripheral blood. Every receptor here comes from a woman in her 70s with COVID-19, enrolled during active disease.

The V and J genes are TRBV2 and TRBJ1-2; 8 bases line up with TRBD1. Germline trimming cut 6 bases from V and 4 bases from J; bases unmatched to any gene: 7. Germline V gene data show CDR1 as SNHLY and CDR2 as FYNNEI. CDR3 size: 14 residues. The CDR3 loop is CASREDREFYGYTF. The CDR3 DNA follows: TGTGCCAGCAGGGAGGACAGGGAATTCTATGGCTACACCTTC.

The V gene is TRBV14, the J gene TRBJ2-5, with TRBD2 matching over 9 bases. This CDR3 comprises 14 residues. Germline assignment: CDR1 SGHDN and CDR2 FVKESK. After removal of 5 bases from V and 5 bases from J, the junction contained 6 bases not matched to a gene. CDR3 bases: TGTGCCAGCAGCTACATAGCGGGGGAGGAGACCCAGTACTTC. Translation gives CASSYIAGEETQYF.

This chain connects TRBV3-1 (or the pseudogene TRBV3-2) to TRBJ2-7; maybe TRBD2 (6 bases). V was clipped by 3 bases and J by 2 bases, with 8 bases between them. This CDR3 region has 13 residues. The V gene's germline CDR1 is LGHDT and CDR2 YNNKEL (reference sequence). The CDR3 protein is CASSQWGAYEQYF. CDR3 sequence (DNA): TGTGCCAGCAGCCAGTGGGGGGCCTACGAGCAGTACTTC.

The rearrangement joins TRBV28 to TRBJ2-1; TRBD1 might be the D (6 bases). This CDR3 spans 13 amino acids. CDR1 and CDR2 from the germline V gene are MDHEN and SYDVKM. V was pared by 5 bases and J by 9 bases, with 14 bases between. DNA for the CDR3: TGTGCCAGCAGTCTCAGGGGCTGGAGTGAGCAGTTCTTC. This translates into CASSLRGWSEQFF.

The J gene is TRBJ2-1, the V gene TRBV7-8, with 12 bases fitting TRBD2. The CDR3 is 20 residues long. V was pared by 5 bases and J by 6 bases, with 20 bases of the junction left unmatched. The V gene's germline CDR1 is SGHVS and CDR2 FQNEAQ. As DNA, the CDR3 is TGTGCCAGCAGCCAAGAGAGGATCGGGCCTAGCGGGGGGGCCGGCAATGAGCAGTTCTTC. This translates into CASSQERIGPSGGAGNEQFF.

The chain is built from TRBV11-1 and TRBJ2-5, with D tentatively TRBD1 (5 bases). CDR3 length equals 14 residues. CDR1 and CDR2 from the germline V gene are SGHAT and FQDESV (reference sequence). Trimming shortened V by 5 bases and J by 3 bases, and 13 bases separated the two germline ends. CDR3 residues: CASSLRSGKETQYF. CDR3 bases: TGTGCCAGCAGCCTTAGGTCAGGGAAAGAGACCCAGTACTTC.

The chain links TRBV9 to TRBJ1-3; D perhaps matches TRBD1 (6 bases). This CDR3 region has 18 residues. The ends were cut back, 0 bases at V and 7 bases at J, with 23 bases in the middle. Germline CDR1 is SGDLS and CDR2 is YYNGEE. The CDR3 spells CASSVGQGRVEPGNTIYF. The CDR3 DNA is TGTGCCAGCAGCGTAGGGCAGGGGAGAGTTGAGCCGGGGAACACCATATATTTT.

The chain recombines TRBV5-1 with TRBJ1-1; TRBD1 matches at 9 bases. The CDR3 is 15 amino acids. The trim removed 4 bases at V and 3 bases at J, leaving 7 bases unmatched. From germline, CDR1 is SGHRS and CDR2 YFSETQ. CDR3 sequence: CASSGTGGRDTEAFF. The DNA of the CDR3 is TGCGCCAGCAGCGGAACAGGGGGCAGGGACACTGAAGCTTTCTTT.

DNA of the CDR3: TGTGCCAGCAGCCAAGACCTCGGTGAGGGTAATTCACCCCTCCACTTT. Translated: CASSQDLGEGNSPLHF. The chain carries TRBV4-2 and TRBJ1-6; D not resolved. Trimming left V 0 bases short and J 6 bases short, with 12 bases between. There are 16 residues in the CDR3. CDR1 and CDR2 (germline): LGHNA, YNFKEQ.

This clone occurred once. The chain combines TRBV29-1 with TRBJ1-5; possible D gene TRBD1, 6 bases. The CDR3 sequence is 15 residues long. Germline values: CDR1 SQVTM, CDR2 ANQGSEA. V was cut by 4 bases and J by 2 bases, with 15 bases left in between. The CDR3 sequence is CSVAMGAPGNQPQHF. For the CDR3, the DNA is TGCAGCGTTGCGATGGGGGCGCCGGGCAATCAGCCCCAGCATTTT.

The chain combines TRBV23-1 with TRBJ2-2, with D possibly being TRBD1 (5 bases). TRBV23-1 is labeled an ORF, and its function is uncertain. This CDR3 contains 18 residues. Trimming stripped 2 bases from V and 1 base from J, with 17 bases between. For the CDR3, the DNA is TGCGCCAGCAGTCAAACCGAAGTGCACAGGAAGAACACCGGGGAGCTGTTTTTT. Protein product: CASSQTEVHRKNTGELFF.

The genes are TRBV6-5 and TRBJ1-5; no clear D. This CDR3 has 11 residues. Trimming stripped 0 bases from V and 14 bases from J, with 8 bases between. Per germline, CDR1 MNHEY and CDR2 SVGAGI. CDR3 coding DNA: TGTGCCAGCAGTTACTCCGGAGTTGAGCATTTT. Protein product: CASSYSGVEHF.

The chain carries TRBV7-2 and TRBJ2-1; 9 nucleotides agree with TRBD2. V shed 0 bases and J 7 bases; nucleotides not matched to a gene: 7. The CDR3 extends over 16 amino acids. The germline CDR1 and CDR2 sequences are SGHTA and FQGNSA. CDR3 in amino acids: CASSLAGAGGRNEQFF. The CDR3 DNA sequence: TGTGCCAGCAGCTTAGCAGGTGCGGGGGGGCGAAATGAGCAGTTCTTC.

This clone was seen once. The chain combines TRBV5-1 with TRBJ2-1; TRBD1 might be the D (6 bases). Trimming stripped 0 bases from V and 0 bases from J, with 10 bases between. Germline V CDR1 and CDR2: SGHRS, YFSETQ. The CDR3 spans 16 residues. As DNA, the CDR3 is TGCGCCAGCAGCTTGGCAGGGGTAGTCTCCTACAATGAGCAGTTCTTC. Translating gives CASSLAGVVSYNEQFF. Supplemented by reference TRBV5-1 and TRBJ2-1, the full variable domain reads KAGVTQTPRYLIKTRGQQVTLSCSPISGHRSVSWYQQTPGQGLQFLFEYFSETQRNKGNFPGRFSGRQFSNSRSEMNVSTLELGDSALYLCASSLAGVVSYNEQFFGPGTRLTVL.

This clone was counted once. This chain links TRBV10-2 with TRBJ2-7; tentative D call: TRBD2 (6 bases). Germline values: CDR1 WSHSY, CDR2 SAAADI. With 3 bases removed from V and 2 bases from J, the gap between germline ends came to 8 bases. CDR3 size: 13 residues. The CDR3 bases are TGCGCCAGCAGTGAAGGAGGGCCCTACGAGCAGTACTTC. Its protein is CASSEGGPYEQYF.

The chain couples TRBV28 to TRBJ1-4, with a tentative D call TRBD1 (6 bases). The length of the CDR3 is 13 residues. V was cut by 8 bases and J by 5 bases, with 12 bases left in between. Germline assignment: CDR1 MDHEN and CDR2 SYDVKM. CDR3: CASQQGGNEKLFF. The CDR3 DNA is TGTGCCAGCCAACAGGGAGGGAATGAAAAACTGTTTTTT.

This clone has only one observation. J is TRBJ2-1 and V is TRBV24-1, with 7 positions matching TRBD2. J gave up 12 bases and V 5 bases, and 9 bases lay outside the gene matches. The CDR3 totals 13 residues. From germline, CDR1 is KGHDR and CDR2 SFDVKD. CDR3 loop: CATSAPGGLSQFF. The CDR3 DNA is TGTGCCACCAGTGCCCCGGGGGGACTGTCGCAGTTCTTC.

This chain uses TRBV27 with TRBJ2-5, with a weak D call TRBD2 (6 bases). The length of the CDR3 is 14 residues. The V gene lost 3 bases and the J gene lost 4 bases, with 12 bases spanning the gap. Per the germline V gene, CDR1 is MNHEY and CDR2 is SMNVEV (reference sequence). The CDR3 DNA reads TGTGCCAGCAGTTTCCGGACTACCCTAGAGACCCAGTACTTC. It codes for CASSFRTTLETQYF.

The chain uses TRBV11-2 and TRBJ1-4; 8 bases line up with TRBD1. Per the germline V gene, CDR1 is SGHAT and CDR2 is FQNNGV. The CDR3 has 15 amino acids. Unmatched junction bases numbered 6, after V lost 5 bases and J lost 4 bases. This chain's CDR3 is CASSRGQGFNEKLFF. As DNA, the CDR3 is TGTGCCAGCAGCCGCGGACAGGGCTTTAATGAAAAACTGTTTTTT.

The genes are TRBV10-3 and TRBJ2-7; maybe TRBD2 (6 bases). Germline V gene sequence: CDR1 ENHRY, CDR2 SYGVKD. CDR3 length equals 15 residues. V was pared by 6 bases and J by 2 bases, with 17 bases between. For the CDR3, the DNA is TGTGCCATCAGCCGATCGGGAGATCCCACCTACGAGCAGTACTTC. Its protein is CAISRSGDPTYEQYF.

The rearrangement links TRBV2 to TRBJ1-1, with 7 bases that match TRBD1. CDR3 length equals 15 residues. The junction had 15 bases not matched to a gene; V was cut back by 6 bases and J by 8 bases. The germline CDR1 and CDR2 sequences are SNHLY and FYNNEI. The DNA for the CDR3 is TGTGCCAGCAGGAACCGAGGGGGCTGGATCAAAGAAGCTTTCTTT. This sequence encodes CASRNRGGWIKEAFF. Combining the CDR3 with reference TRBV2 and TRBJ1-1 gives the whole variable domain EPEVTQTPSHQVTQMGQEVILRCVPISNHLYFYWYRQILGQKVEFLVSFYNNEISEKSEIFDDQFSVERPDGSNFTLKIRSTKLEDSAMYFCASRNRGGWIKEAFFGQGTRLTVV.

The gene calls are TRBV6-5 and TRBJ1-6, with D hard to call. Trimming removed 6 bases from V and 7 bases from J, with 16 bases in between. The CDR3 is 15 residues long. CDR1 is MNHEY and CDR2 is SVGAGI in the germline V gene. The CDR3 sequence: CASSRRESSNSPLHF. In DNA, the CDR3 is TGTGCCAGCAGCCGGCGGGAGTCGTCCAATTCACCCCTCCACTTT.

This chain joins TRBV6-5 and TRBJ1-5, with D tentatively TRBD1 (6 bases). V lost 7 bases and J 9 bases, leaving 22 bases between the germline ends. The CDR3 runs 15 residues. Germline-derived CDR1 and CDR2 are MNHEY and SVGAGI. The CDR3 DNA sequence: TGTGCCAGCAATGTGGACAGACCGAGTTCACGGCCCCAGCATTTT. Protein product: CASNVDRPSSRPQHF.

This chain uses TRBV27 with TRBJ1-2, with 7 nucleotides matching TRBD1. Germline trimming cut 7 bases from V and 5 bases from J; bases unmatched to any gene: 16. The CDR3 spans 16 residues. Germline loops: CDR1 MNHEY, CDR2 SMNVEV (reference sequence). CDR3 sequence (DNA): TGTGCCAGCACCGTGGGGAAGGGGGCGATTAAGTATGGCTACACCTTC. The encoded protein is CASTVGKGAIKYGYTF.

The J gene is TRBJ2-3, the V gene TRBV7-2, with 7 bases identical to TRBD2. The CDR3 length is 14 residues. The germline V gene encodes CDR1 SGHTA and CDR2 FQGNSA. After removal of 7 bases from V and 2 bases from J, the junction contained 6 bases not matched to a gene. In nucleotides, the CDR3 is TGTGCCAGCACAATTGGGGGGGTCACAGATACGCAGTATTTT. Amino acid sequence: CASTIGGVTDTQYF.

V usage is TRBV25-1 and J usage is TRBJ2-7; 9 bases align to TRBD1. The CDR3 loop spans 14 amino acids. V lost 6 bases and J lost 2; bases outside the gene matches: 5. From germline, CDR1 is MGHDK and CDR2 SYGVNS. The CDR3 loop reads CASRAQGATYEQYF. The CDR3 DNA reads TGTGCCAGCAGGGCACAGGGGGCGACCTACGAGCAGTACTTC.

V is TRBV15 and J is TRBJ1-6, with 10 nucleotides matching TRBD1. This CDR3 is 15 amino acids long. V lost 3 bases and J lost 7; bases outside the gene matches: 3. Germline CDR1 LNHNV, CDR2 YYDKDF (reference sequence). The CDR3 here is CATSRGGQGNSPLHF. CDR3 bases: TGTGCCACCAGCAGGGGGGGACAGGGGAATTCACCCCTCCACTTT.

The chain links TRBV30 to TRBJ2-2, with 7 bases aligning to TRBD1. The CDR3 consists of 12 residues. With 5 bases clipped from V and 5 bases from J, the junction kept 2 bases outside the gene matches. Germline V lookup: CDR1 GTSNPN, CDR2 SVGIG (reference sequence). CDR3 coding DNA: TGTGCCTGGGGACAGGTTACCGGGGAGCTGTTTTTT. Translating it yields CAWGQVTGELFF.